These T cell receptor beta chains were read from a single sample in a study of blood T cell repertoires in COVID-19. The method was immunoSEQ multiplex PCR; TCRdb's version includes in-frame clones alone and lacks a portion of them. The top ten hold approximately 3.8% of the sample, which has some 62,000 clones, around 80% seen once. Sequenced: PBMCs or T cells enriched from blood (not recorded which). The receptors stem from a woman in her 40s with acute COVID-19. Both conserved end residues are trimmed from each CDR3.

>TRBV7-9|TRBJ2-3
ASSLGASGEIINTQY
>TRBV19|TRBJ2-7
ASSKQASGRYEQY
>TRBV28|TRBJ1-1
ASISGTGETEAF
>TRBV5-1|TRBJ1-4
ASSLGQAWGTNEKLF
>TRBV6-5|TRBJ2-1
ASSYSSQRGGNEQF
>TRBV29-1|TRBJ2-1
SGLMGGSSYNEQF
>TRBV12-3/TRBV12-4|TRBJ2-3
ATLGAAADTQY
>TRBV28|TRBJ2-1
ASSLGGGQGGNEQF
>TRBV3-1/TRBV3-2|TRBJ1-3
ASSQGGQGTGNTIY
>TRBV7-2|TRBJ1-5
ASSPRTGGGQPQH
>TRBV29-1|TRBJ2-3
SVGRTEGTDTQY
>TRBV3-1/TRBV3-2|TRBJ2-7
ASSRDPTGQGNYEQY
>TRBV3-1/TRBV3-2|TRBJ1-2
ASSQGSGPYGYT
>TRBV3-1/TRBV3-2|TRBJ2-3
ASSQGGGGDTQY
>TRBV5-1|TRBJ2-3
ASSLSGGTTDTQY
>TRBV27|TRBJ1-1
ASRQGSTGATEAF
>TRBV28|TRBJ1-1
ASSVHGGTEAF
>TRBV10-2|TRBJ1-5
ASSESDWGTGPQH